This T cell receptor beta chain was obtained from a study of OX40 agonist ivuxolimab in advanced cancers. Many counts were recorded for this clone. Germline CDR1 reads MNHNY; CDR2 reads SVGAGI (reference sequence). Trimming cost V 7 bases and J 0 bases, with 7 bases left between them. The CDR3 is made up of 13 amino acids. Sequencing used immunoSEQ multiplex PCR; TCRdb keeps in-frame clones, though not all of them. Among under 45,000 clones listed, under 85% were seen once. The TCR originated in an adult with an advanced solid tumor such as melanoma, head and neck, liver or kidney cancer. The specimen comprised CD4+ or CD8+ T cells sorted from blood, sampled in a trial of the OX40 agonist ivuxolimab. The V gene is TRBV6-6, the J gene TRBJ1-3, with D unclear. CDR3 coding DNA: TGTGCCAGCATGAGGACCTCTGGAAACACCATATATTTT. Amino acid sequence: CASMRTSGNTIYF.